The following is a TCR beta chain sequence with its context. By how much of the sample it makes up, this clonotype is large (0.1 to 1%). No cognate antigen has been identified for it. Per-base quality was not reported, and no clone a single base away is much larger than it. The data are from a study of early T cells in non-severe SARS-CoV-2 infection (dated by TCRdb to the early 2020s). About the full investigation: Because TCR sequencing was done on bulk RNA from unsorted whole blood, the alpha and beta chains could not be paired. Overall study outcomes, separate from this receptor: Matching against VDJdb was skewed toward anti-spike CD8 responses, likely underestimated virus-specific expansions, and missed private and CD4 specificities.

Receptor amplification or capture employed 5' RACE. Sequencing instrument: NextSeq 500. The TCR library protocol attached unique molecular identifiers to individual cDNA molecules to correct for sequencing error and PCR bias. Both TCR alpha and beta chains were sequenced, and tight co-correlation was observed between alpha and beta sequence abundances in each sample. Per the source publication's procedure: V gene, J gene and CDR3 annotation of TCR sequences was performed with Decombinator V4. Expanded TCRs were defined as changing significantly between any two time points under a Poisson model with p below 0.0001. TCR abundances were normalised to the total number of TCRs sequenced per sample and were expressed as counts per million. TRAV1-2 paired with TRAJ12, TRAJ20 or TRAJ33 defined MAIT TCRs, while TRAV10 paired with TRAJ18 defined iNKT TCRs. A search of VDJdb, accessed on 1 November 2021, was run for TCRs annotated to CMV, EBV and SARS-CoV-2, with TCRs annotated for multiple antigens excluded. Using fastp trimming at Q25 and MiXCR clonotype assembly, TCRdb reanalyzed the public sequencing data and kept in-frame beta chains. One record per CDR3 amino acid sequence lists the most common genes and DNA. TCRdb assigned the V and J calls; the authors' analysis was not used. In all, the sample holds tens of thousands of distinct CDR3 sequences, and roughly 4% of those were seen once. The ten largest make up approximately 19% of the sample.

At the junction V is shortened by 5 bases and J by 2 bases, with 9 bases in between. The CDR3 holds 13 amino acids from the cysteine to the phenylalanine. Only CDR3 DNA remains: 39 bases, in frame from the first base. The germline V gene yields SGHTA for CDR1 and FQGNSA for CDR2. The study was a case-control design nested within a healthcare worker cohort in London, UK, with weekly nasopharyngeal swab PCR tests and blood sampling. Healthcare workers were recruited during the week of the UK lockdown, between 23 and 31 March 2020, and followed weekly for up to about 15 weeks. The chain was built from TRBV7-2 and TRBJ1-2; no confident D gene assignment can be made. Sequencing was performed on whole blood. This clonotype was sampled from an adult who was a healthcare worker with PCR-confirmed SARS-CoV-2 infection or an uninfected control (not recorded which). The CDR3 protein sequence reads: CASSPSPNYGYTF. The DNA reads as follows: TGTGCCAGCAGCCCATCACCGAACTATGGCTACACCTTC.